These 18 T cell receptor beta chains originate from one sample sequenced in a study of control samples from healthy donors and cancer patients. The table came from immunoSEQ multiplex PCR; TCRdb's copy has only in-frame clones and leaves some out. The data show approximately 120,000 clones, with about 90% seen just once and 2.9% held by the top ten. Sequenced material: blood. These receptors were collected from a man aged 60 to 69 in good health.

The CDR3 bases are TGTGCCAGCAGCTTAGGGGCCGGGTCCTATGGCTACACCTTC. Its translation: CASSLGAGSYGYTF. This chain uses TRBV7-2 with TRBJ1-2; D uncertain. The CDR3 has 14 amino acids. V was pared by 1 base and J by 4 bases, with 10 bases between. CDR1 and CDR2 from the germline V gene are SGHTA and FQGNSA.

V gene TRBV28 combines with J gene TRBJ1-1; D remains unclear. The CDR3 has 17 amino acids. V gave up 2 bases and J gave up 0 bases, with 16 bases separating them. The germline gives CDR1 MDHEN, CDR2 SYDVKM. In DNA form, the CDR3 reads TGTGCCAGCAGTTTAAGGTCAGTGATCCATTTGAACACTGAAGCTTTCTTT. This translates into CASSLRSVIHLNTEAFF.

The chain links TRBV28 to TRBJ1-2, with 7 bases that match TRBD1. J gave up 8 bases and V 3 bases, and 12 bases lay outside the gene matches. The V gene's germline CDR1 is MDHEN and CDR2 SYDVKM. The CDR3 loop spans 15 amino acids. CDR3 bases: TGTGCCAGCAGTTTCACAGGGGTGGAGGGGTCGGGCTACACCTTC. This codes for CASSFTGVEGSGYTF.

The chain has TRBV10-3 and TRBJ1-6, with D uncertain. This CDR3 region has 17 residues. CDR1 is ENHRY, CDR2 SYGVKD, per germline. V dropped 0 bases and J dropped 4 bases, with 13 bases sitting between them. The CDR3 is CAISESDGSAYNSPLHF. The CDR3 region has the DNA TGTGCCATCAGTGAGTCAGATGGATCAGCGTATAATTCACCCCTCCACTTT.

This clone was seen only once. This chain joins TRBV2 and TRBJ2-7; 11 bases line up with TRBD1. CDR1 SNHLY and CDR2 FYNNEI come from the germline V gene. CDR3 length: 15 amino acids. With V trimmed by 5 bases and J by 2 bases, 5 bases remained unmatched. CDR3 sequence (DNA): TGTGCCAGCAGTCTTGGGGACAGGGGGACCTACGAGCAGTACTTC. Translating it yields CASSLGDRGTYEQYF.

A few counts support this clone. The J gene is TRBJ1-2, the V gene TRBV5-6; D not resolved. The germline V gene has CDR1 SGHDT and CDR2 YYEEEE. V was pared by 2 bases and J by 4 bases, with 6 bases between. CDR3 size: 12 residues. CDR3 nucleotide sequence: TGTGCCAGCAGCTTATCAGCCTATGGCTACACCTTC. Translated: CASSLSAYGYTF.

The rearrangement joins TRBV27 to TRBJ2-7; 8 bases align to TRBD2. Per germline, CDR1 MNHEY and CDR2 SMNVEV (reference sequence). The CDR3 has 15 amino acids. Trimming took 8 bases from V and 2 from J; bases not matched to a gene: 11. CDR3 sequence reads: CASGISGGQTYEQYF. In nucleotides, the CDR3 is TGTGCCAGCGGTATAAGCGGGGGACAAACCTACGAGCAGTACTTC.

The count of this clone is one. The chain links TRBV6-2 or TRBV6-3 to TRBJ1-1; D possibly corresponds to TRBD1 (5 bases). Germline CDR1 is MNHEY and CDR2 is SVGEGT. The CDR3 runs 15 residues. Trimming removed 1 base at V and 3 bases at J, with 12 bases between. DNA for the CDR3: TGTGCCAGCAGTTACTTTACCGGAGGGGACACTGAAGCTTTCTTT. Its translation is CASSYFTGGDTEAFF.

The V call is TRBV10-2, the J call TRBJ1-1; D is ambiguous. Per the germline V gene, CDR1 is WSHSY and CDR2 is SAAADI. This CDR3 is 14 amino acids long. The germline V and J ends were trimmed by 4 bases and 3 bases, with 12 bases remaining between them. The CDR3 DNA follows: TGCGCCAGCAGTGGAAGGAGGTGGGACACTGAAGCTTTCTTT. The encoded protein is CASSGRRWDTEAFF.

The V and J genes are TRBV2 and TRBJ2-2, with D hard to call. Germline V gene lookup returns CDR1 SNHLY and CDR2 FYNNEI. The CDR3 runs 13 residues. V was clipped by 6 bases and J by 4 bases, with 9 bases between them. The CDR3 loop is CASRGTVTGELFF. The CDR3 coding sequence is TGTGCCAGCAGGGGAACCGTCACCGGGGAGCTGTTTTTT.

V and J are TRBV12-3 or TRBV12-4 and TRBJ1-2; D is perhaps TRBD1 (5 bases). Trimming took off 4 bases at V and 4 bases at J, with 10 bases between the two ends. The CDR3 runs to 13 residues. CDR3 DNA: TGTGCCAGCAGTTCAGTGACAGTCTATGGCTACACCTTC. It is translated as CASSSVTVYGYTF.

The chain couples TRBV7-6 to TRBJ1-5; D gene uncertain. This CDR3 is built from 15 residues. Trimming cost V 3 bases and J 6 bases, with 15 bases left between them. CDR1 and CDR2 from the germline V gene are SGHVS and FNYEAQ. The CDR3 DNA sequence: TGTGCCAGCAGCTTTAGGAGGGTTCGGCGTCAGCCCCAGCATTTT. Protein sequence: CASSFRRVRRQPQHF.

V and J are TRBV28 and TRBJ2-4, with D possibly being TRBD1 (6 bases). The CDR3 runs to 17 residues. V lost 2 bases and J 4 bases, leaving 18 bases between the germline ends. The germline gives CDR1 MDHEN, CDR2 SYDVKM. CDR3 sequence (DNA): TGTGCCAGCAGTTTACCCCCTTCAGGGGCCACAAAAAACATTCAGTACTTC. Amino acids: CASSLPPSGATKNIQYF.

This clone was recorded once. The rearrangement links TRBV11-3 to TRBJ1-1; 7 nucleotides match TRBD1. With 1 base clipped from V and 7 bases from J, the junction kept 3 bases outside the gene matches. The CDR3 is made up of 13 amino acids. From germline, CDR1 is SGHNT and CDR2 YENEEA. DNA of the CDR3: TGTGCCAGCAGCTTAGGACAGGGTCTTGAAGCTTTCTTT. Protein product: CASSLGQGLEAFF.

The gene calls are TRBV28 and TRBJ2-7; D ambiguous. V dropped 6 bases and J dropped 3 bases, with 21 bases sitting between them. Germline CDR1 reads MDHEN; CDR2 reads SYDVKM. This CDR3 contains 16 residues. The CDR3 region is CASSPSAGGPIYEQYF. CDR3 DNA: TGTGCCAGCAGCCCCTCGGCAGGCGGCCCCATCTACGAGCAGTACTTC.

The chain couples TRBV2 to TRBJ1-1; tentatively, D is TRBD1 (6 bases). The V gene's germline CDR1 is SNHLY and CDR2 FYNNEI. The CDR3 runs to 15 residues. V was clipped by 5 bases and J by 1 base, with 14 bases between them. CDR3 nucleotide sequence: TGTGCCAGCAGTCCACAGGGTGTGGGGAACACTGAAGCTTTCTTT. Its protein product is CASSPQGVGNTEAFF.

J is TRBJ1-4 and V is TRBV7-6; D unclear. V was trimmed by 4 bases and J by 7 bases, leaving 19 bases between them. Germline V gene data show CDR1 as SGHVS and CDR2 as FNYEAQ. The CDR3 runs to 16 residues. CDR3 sequence (DNA): TGTGCCAGCAGCTCCCTGGGTACCCCGAGTGGTGAAAAACTGTTTTTT. It specifies CASSSLGTPSGEKLFF.

The rearrangement joins TRBV24-1 to TRBJ1-2; D unresolved. The V end lost 2 bases, the J end lost 0 bases, and 6 bases lay between the germline ends. CDR1 and CDR2 from the germline V gene are KGHDR and SFDVKD. The CDR3 length is 14 residues. This CDR3 reads CATSDWTSNYGYTF. CDR3 nucleotide sequence: TGTGCCACCAGTGATTGGACCTCTAACTATGGCTACACCTTC.